What follows is one TCR beta chain and its context. This CDR3 is 14 amino acids long. The V gene's germline CDR1 is MNHEY and CDR2 SVGAGI. The germline V and J ends were trimmed by 8 bases and 7 bases, with 20 bases remaining between them. This entry is derived from a study of shared T cell receptors in the human thymus. Clones were sequenced by immunoSEQ multiplex PCR, and TCRdb holds only the in-frame ones, with some missing. This sample carries roughly 700,000 clones, roughly 90% of them seen once, and the ten largest clones take 0.01%. The same sample was also used in a study of human thymus T cells.

Sequenced sample: thymocytes. The rearrangement joins TRBV6-5 to TRBJ1-2; a weak D match, TRBD1 (5 bases). This clonotype originated in a boy less than two years old with a congenital heart defect. CDR3 sequence: CASPPPPRVAGYTF. The CDR3 DNA follows: TGTGCCAGCCCGCCCCCCCCCAGGGTAGCTGGCTACACCTTC.